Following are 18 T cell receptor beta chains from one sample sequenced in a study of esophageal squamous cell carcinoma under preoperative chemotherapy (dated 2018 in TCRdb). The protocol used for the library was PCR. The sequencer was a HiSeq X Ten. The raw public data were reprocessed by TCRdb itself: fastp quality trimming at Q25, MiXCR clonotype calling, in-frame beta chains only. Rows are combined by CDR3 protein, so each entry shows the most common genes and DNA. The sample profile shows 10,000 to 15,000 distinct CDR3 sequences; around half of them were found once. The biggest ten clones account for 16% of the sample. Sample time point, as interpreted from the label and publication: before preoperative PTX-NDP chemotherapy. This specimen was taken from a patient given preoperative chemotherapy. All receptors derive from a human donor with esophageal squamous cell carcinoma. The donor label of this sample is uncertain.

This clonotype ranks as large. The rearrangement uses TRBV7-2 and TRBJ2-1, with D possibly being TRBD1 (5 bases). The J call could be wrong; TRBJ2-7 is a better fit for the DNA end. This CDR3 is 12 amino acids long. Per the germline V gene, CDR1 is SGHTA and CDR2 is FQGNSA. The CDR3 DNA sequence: TGTGCCAGCAGCTTCCAGGGCTACGAGCAGTACTTC. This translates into CASSFQGYEQYF.

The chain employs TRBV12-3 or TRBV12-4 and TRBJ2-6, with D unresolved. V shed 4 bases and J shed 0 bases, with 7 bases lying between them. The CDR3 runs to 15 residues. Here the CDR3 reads CASSWRLSGANVLTF. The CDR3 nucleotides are TGTGCCAGCAGTTGGCGGCTCTCTGGGGCCAACGTCCTGACTTTC.

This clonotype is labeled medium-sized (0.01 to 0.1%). In DNA form, the CDR3 reads TGTGCCAGCAGGACTAGCGGAGGCACAGATACGCAGTATTTT. It yields the protein CASRTSGGTDTQYF. V is TRBV6-1 and J is TRBJ2-3; TRBD2 aligns across 9 bases. Germline lookup yields CDR1 MNHNS and CDR2 SASEGT. The V segment lost 6 bases and the J segment 1 base; nucleotides outside the gene matches: 2. The CDR3 length is 14 residues.

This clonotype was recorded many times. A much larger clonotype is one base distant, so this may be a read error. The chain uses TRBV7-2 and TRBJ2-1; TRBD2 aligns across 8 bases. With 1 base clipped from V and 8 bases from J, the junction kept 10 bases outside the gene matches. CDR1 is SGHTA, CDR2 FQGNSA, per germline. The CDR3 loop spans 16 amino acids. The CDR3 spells CASSLVTGLGHHEQFF. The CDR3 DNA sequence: TGTGCCAGCAGCTTAGTTACGGGACTAGGGCATCATGAGCAGTTCTTC.

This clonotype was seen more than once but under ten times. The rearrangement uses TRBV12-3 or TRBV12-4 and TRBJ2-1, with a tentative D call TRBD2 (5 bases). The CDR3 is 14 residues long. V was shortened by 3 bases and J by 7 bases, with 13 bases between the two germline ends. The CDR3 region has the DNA TGTGCCAGCAGTTTCTCGGGAATCGTTAATGAGCAGTTCTTC. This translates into CASSFSGIVNEQFF.

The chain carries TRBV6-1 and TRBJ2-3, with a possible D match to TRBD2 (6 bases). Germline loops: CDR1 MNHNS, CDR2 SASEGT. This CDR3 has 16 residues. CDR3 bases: TGTCTCAGCAGTGAATTTGGGGGGAGCGCCAAAGATACGCAGTATTTT. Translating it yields CLSSEFGGSAKDTQYF.

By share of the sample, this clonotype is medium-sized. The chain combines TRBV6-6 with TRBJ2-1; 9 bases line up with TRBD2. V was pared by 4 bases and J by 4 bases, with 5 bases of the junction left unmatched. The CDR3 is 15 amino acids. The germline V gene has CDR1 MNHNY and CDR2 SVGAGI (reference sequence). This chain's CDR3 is CASSLAGVGYNEQFF. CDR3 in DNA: TGTGCCAGCAGTTTAGCGGGAGTAGGTTACAATGAGCAGTTCTTC.

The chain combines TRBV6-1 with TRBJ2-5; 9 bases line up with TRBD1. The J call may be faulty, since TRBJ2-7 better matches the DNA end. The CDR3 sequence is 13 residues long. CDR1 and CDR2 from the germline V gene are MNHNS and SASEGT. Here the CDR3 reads CASSTGTGSEQYF. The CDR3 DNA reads TGTGCCAGCAGCACCGGGACAGGGAGCGAGCAGTACTTC.

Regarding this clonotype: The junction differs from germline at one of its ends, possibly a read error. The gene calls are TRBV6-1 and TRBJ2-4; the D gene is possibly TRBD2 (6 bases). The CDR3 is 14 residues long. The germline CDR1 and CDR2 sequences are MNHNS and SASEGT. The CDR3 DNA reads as TGTGGCAGCACGGGGCCGGGAGCCAAAAATACTCAGTACTTC. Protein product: CGSTGPGAKNTQYF.

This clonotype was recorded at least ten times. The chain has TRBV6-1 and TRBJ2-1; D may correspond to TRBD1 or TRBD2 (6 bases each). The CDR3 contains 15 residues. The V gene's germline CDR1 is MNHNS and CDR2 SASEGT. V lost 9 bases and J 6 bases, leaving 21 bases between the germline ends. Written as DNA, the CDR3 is TGTGCCAGTAAAGGGGGGAGAACCTCGTCCAATGAGCAGTTCTTC. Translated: CASKGGRTSSNEQFF.

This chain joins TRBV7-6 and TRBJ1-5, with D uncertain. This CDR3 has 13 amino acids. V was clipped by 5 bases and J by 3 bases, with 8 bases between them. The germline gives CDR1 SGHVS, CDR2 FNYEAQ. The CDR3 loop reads CASSDHPNQPQHF. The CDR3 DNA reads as TGTGCCAGCAGCGACCATCCCAATCAGCCCCAGCATTTT.

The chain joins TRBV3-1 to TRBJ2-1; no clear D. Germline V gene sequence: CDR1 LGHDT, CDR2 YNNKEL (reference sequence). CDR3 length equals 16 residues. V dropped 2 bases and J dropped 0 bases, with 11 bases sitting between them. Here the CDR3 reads CASSQRGRSSYNEQFF. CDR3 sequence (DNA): TGTGCCAGCAGCCAACGCGGCCGAAGCTCCTACAATGAGCAGTTCTTC.

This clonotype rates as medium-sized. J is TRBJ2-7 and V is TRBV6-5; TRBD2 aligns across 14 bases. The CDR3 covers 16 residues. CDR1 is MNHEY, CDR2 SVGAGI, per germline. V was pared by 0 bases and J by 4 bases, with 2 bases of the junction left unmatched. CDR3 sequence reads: CASSYSTSGRGYEQYF. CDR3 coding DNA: TGTGCCAGCAGTTACTCGACTAGCGGGAGGGGGTACGAGCAGTACTTC.

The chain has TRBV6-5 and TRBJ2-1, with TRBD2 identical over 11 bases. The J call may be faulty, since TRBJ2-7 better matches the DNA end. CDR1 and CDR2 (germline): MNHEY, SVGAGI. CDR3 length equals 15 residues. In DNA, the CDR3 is TGTGCCAGCAGTTTCCTCACTAGCGGGAGCGGGGAGCAGTACTTC. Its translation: CASSFLTSGSGEQYF.

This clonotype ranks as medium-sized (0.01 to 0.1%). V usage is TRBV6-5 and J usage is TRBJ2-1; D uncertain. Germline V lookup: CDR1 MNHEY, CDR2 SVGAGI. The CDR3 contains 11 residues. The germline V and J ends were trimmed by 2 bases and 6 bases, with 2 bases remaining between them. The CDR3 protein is CASSYGNEQFF. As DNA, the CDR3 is TGTGCCAGCAGTTACGGCAATGAGCAGTTCTTC.

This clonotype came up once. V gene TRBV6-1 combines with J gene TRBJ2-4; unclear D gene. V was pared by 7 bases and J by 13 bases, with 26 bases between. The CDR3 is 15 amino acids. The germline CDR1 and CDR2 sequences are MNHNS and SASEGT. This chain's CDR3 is CASTVAVWSKDTQYF. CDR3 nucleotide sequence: TGTGCCAGCACCGTGGCGGTGTGGAGCAAAGATACGCAGTACTTC.

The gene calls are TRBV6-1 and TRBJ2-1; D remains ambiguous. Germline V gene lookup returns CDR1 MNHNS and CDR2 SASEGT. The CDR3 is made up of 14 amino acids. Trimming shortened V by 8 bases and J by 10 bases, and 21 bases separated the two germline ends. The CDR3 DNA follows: TGTGCCAGCGTGCTCCGAGGTCGGAATTCCGAGCAGTTCTTC. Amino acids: CASVLRGRNSEQFF.

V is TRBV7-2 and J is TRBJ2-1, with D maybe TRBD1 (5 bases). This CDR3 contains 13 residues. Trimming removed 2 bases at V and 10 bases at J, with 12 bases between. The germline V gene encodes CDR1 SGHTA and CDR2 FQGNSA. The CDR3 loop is CASSLSRVYEQFF. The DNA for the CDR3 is TGTGCCAGCAGCTTATCCAGGGTATACGAGCAGTTCTTC.